This TCR beta chain was observed in a study of T cell responses to AZD1222 COVID-19 vaccine. For the study at large: Recipients boosted at about 4 weeks or about 12 weeks are pooled.

The CDR3 covers 15 residues. The V gene's germline CDR1 is SGHTA and CDR2 FQGNSA. V lost 4 bases and J lost 6; bases outside the gene matches: 9. The protocol was immunoSEQ multiplex PCR, while the TCRdb copy is restricted to in-frame clones and leaves out a portion. This table has about 140,000 clones, roughly 92% appearing once. V is TRBV7-2 and J is TRBJ1-5, with 7 bases identical to TRBD1. The sequence was obtained from an adult in good health. The material was peripheral blood, obtained on day 0 of AZD1222 vaccination. CDR3 protein: CASSYQTGLGQPQHF. The CDR3 region has the DNA TGTGCCAGCAGCTATCAGACAGGGTTGGGTCAGCCCCAGCATTTT.